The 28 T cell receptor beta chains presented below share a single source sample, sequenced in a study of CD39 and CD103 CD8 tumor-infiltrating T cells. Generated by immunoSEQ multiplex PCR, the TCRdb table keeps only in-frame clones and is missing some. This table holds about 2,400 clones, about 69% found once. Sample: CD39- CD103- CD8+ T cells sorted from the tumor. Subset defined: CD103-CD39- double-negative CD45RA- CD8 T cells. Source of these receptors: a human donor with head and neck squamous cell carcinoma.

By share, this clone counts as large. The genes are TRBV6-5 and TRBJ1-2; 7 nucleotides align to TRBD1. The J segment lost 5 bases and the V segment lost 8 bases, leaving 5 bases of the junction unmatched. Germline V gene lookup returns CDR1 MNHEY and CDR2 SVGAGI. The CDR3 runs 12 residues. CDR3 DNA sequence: TGTGCCAGCGCCTCAGGGGGTTATGGCTACACCTTC. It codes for CASASGGYGYTF.

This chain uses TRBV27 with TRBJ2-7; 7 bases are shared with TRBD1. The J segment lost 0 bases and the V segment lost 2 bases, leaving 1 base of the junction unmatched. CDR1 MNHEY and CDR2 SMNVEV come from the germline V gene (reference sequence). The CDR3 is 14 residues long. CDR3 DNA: TGTGCCAGCAGTTTAACAGGGGCCTCCTACGAGCAGTACTTC. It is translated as CASSLTGASYEQYF.

The DNA for the CDR3 is TGCAGCGTTGCGGTCAGATCCTACGAGCAGTACTTC. Amino acid sequence: CSVAVRSYEQYF. This sequence joins TRBV29-1 and TRBJ2-7; D unclear. The CDR3 contains 12 residues. The V end was cut by 4 bases, the J end by 1 base, with 8 bases between. Germline CDR1 and CDR2: SQVTM and ANQGSEA.

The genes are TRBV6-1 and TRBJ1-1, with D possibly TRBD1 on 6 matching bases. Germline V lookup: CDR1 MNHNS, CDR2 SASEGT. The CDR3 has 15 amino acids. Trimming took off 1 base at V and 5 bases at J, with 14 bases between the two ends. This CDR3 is CASSEVEGVGTEAFF. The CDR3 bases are TGTGCCAGCAGTGAAGTAGAGGGGGTCGGTACTGAAGCTTTCTTT.

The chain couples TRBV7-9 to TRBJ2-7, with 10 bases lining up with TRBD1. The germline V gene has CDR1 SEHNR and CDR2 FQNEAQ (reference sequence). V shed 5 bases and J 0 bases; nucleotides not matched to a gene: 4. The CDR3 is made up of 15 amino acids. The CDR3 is CASSPGTGVSYEQYF. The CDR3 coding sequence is TGTGCCAGCAGCCCCGGGACAGGGGTCTCCTACGAGCAGTACTTC.

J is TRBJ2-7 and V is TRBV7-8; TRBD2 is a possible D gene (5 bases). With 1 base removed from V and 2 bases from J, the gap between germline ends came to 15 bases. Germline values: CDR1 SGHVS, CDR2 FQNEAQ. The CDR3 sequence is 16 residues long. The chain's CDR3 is CASSLEPGTGPYEQYF. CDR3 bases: TGTGCCAGCAGCTTAGAACCGGGAACCGGCCCCTACGAGCAGTACTTC.

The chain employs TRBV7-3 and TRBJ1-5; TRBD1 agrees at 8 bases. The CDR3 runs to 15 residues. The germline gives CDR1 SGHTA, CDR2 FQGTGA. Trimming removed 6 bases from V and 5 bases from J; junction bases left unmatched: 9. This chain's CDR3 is CASRKDRGSDQPQHF. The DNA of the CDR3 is TGTGCCAGCAGGAAAGACAGGGGCTCGGATCAGCCCCAGCATTTT.

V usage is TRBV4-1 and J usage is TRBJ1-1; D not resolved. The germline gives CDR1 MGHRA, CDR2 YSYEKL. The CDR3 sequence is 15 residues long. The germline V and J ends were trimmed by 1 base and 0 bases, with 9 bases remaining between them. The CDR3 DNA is TGCGCCAGCAGCCAAGGGACCCCCATGAACACTGAAGCTTTCTTT. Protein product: CASSQGTPMNTEAFF.

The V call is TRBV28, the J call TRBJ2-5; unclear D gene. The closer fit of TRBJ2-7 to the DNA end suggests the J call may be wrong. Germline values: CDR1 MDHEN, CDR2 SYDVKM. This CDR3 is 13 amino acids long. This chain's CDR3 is CASNLRSSYEQYF. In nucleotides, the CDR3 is TGTGCCAGCAACCTTAGGAGCTCCTACGAGCAGTACTTC.

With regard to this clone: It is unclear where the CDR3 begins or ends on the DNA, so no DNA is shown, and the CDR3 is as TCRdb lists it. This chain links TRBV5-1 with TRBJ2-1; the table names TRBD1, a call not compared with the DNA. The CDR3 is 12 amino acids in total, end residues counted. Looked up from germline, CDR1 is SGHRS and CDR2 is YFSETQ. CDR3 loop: CASSFGQGILFF.

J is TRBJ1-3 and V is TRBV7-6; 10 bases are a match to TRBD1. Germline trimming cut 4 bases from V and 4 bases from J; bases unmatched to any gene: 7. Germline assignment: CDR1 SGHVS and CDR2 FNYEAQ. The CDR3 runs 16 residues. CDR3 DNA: TGTGCCAGCAGCTCCGAGACAGGGGGCTGGGGAAACACCATATATTTT. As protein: CASSSETGGWGNTIYF.

CDR3 nucleotides: TGCGCCAGCAGTGGACTAGCGGGGGACGCAGATACGCAGTATTTT. It codes for CASSGLAGDADTQYF. V usage is TRBV10-2 and J usage is TRBJ2-3; the match to TRBD2 covers 12 bases. V lost 4 bases to trimming and J lost 4 bases; unmatched junction nucleotides: 3. Germline CDR1 WSHSY, CDR2 SAAADI. The CDR3 consists of 15 residues.

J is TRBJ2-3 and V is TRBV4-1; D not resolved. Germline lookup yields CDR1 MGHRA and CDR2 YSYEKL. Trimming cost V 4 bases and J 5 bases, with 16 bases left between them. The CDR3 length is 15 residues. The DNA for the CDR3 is TGCGCCAGCAGCCCCGCTGTAGCTGATGGAGATACGCAGTATTTT. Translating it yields CASSPAVADGDTQYF.

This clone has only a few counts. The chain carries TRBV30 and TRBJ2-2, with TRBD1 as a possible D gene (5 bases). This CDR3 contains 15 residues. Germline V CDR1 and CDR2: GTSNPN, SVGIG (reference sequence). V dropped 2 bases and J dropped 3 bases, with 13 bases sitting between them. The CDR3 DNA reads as TGTGCCTGGAGTCCCGGACAAATCTACACCGGGGAGCTGTTTTTT. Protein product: CAWSPGQIYTGELFF.

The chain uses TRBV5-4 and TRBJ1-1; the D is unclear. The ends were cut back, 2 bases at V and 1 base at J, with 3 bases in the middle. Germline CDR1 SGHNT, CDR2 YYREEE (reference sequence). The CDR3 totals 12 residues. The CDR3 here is CASSLQNTEAFF. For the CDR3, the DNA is TGTGCCAGCAGCTTACAGAACACTGAAGCTTTCTTT.

The CDR3 DNA follows: TGTGCCAGCACCGCGGGGTTTTATAATTCACCCCTCCACTTT. Translated: CASTAGFYNSPLHF. The chain uses TRBV21-1 and TRBJ1-6. TRBV21-1 represents a pseudogene. CDR3 length equals 14 residues.

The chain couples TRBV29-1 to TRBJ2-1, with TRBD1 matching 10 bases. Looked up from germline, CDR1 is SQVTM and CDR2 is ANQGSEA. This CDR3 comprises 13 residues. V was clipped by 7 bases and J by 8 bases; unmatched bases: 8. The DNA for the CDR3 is TGCAGCGCCGGGGACAGGGGTATCGATGAGCAGTTCTTC. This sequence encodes CSAGDRGIDEQFF.

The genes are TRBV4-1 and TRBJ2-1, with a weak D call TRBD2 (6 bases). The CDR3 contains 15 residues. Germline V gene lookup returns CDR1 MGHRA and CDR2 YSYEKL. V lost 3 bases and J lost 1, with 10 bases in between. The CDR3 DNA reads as TGCGCCAGCAGCCAGAGCGGGTCTTCCTACAATGAGCAGTTCTTC. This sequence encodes CASSQSGSSYNEQFF.

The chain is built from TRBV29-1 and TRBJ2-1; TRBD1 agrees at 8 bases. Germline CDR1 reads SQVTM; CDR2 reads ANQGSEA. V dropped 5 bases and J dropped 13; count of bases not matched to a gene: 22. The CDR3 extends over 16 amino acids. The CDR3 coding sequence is TGCAGCGTTCCAACCCAGGGGGCCGAGGTAACAATGGCCCAGTTCTTC. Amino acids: CSVPTQGAEVTMAQFF.

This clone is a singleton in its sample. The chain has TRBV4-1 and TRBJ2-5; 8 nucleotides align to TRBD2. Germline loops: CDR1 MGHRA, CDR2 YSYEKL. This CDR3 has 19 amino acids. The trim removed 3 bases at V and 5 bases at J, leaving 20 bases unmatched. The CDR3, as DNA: TGCGCCAGCAGCCACCCGACCCCGAGCGGGGGCCCCGCCGGGGAGACCCAGTACTTC. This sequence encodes CASSHPTPSGGPAGETQYF.

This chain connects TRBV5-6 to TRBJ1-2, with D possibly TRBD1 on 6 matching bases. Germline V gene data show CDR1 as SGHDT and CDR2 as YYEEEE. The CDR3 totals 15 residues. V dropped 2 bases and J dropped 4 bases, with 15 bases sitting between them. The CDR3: CASSFTGLATYGYTF. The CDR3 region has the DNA TGTGCCAGCAGCTTTACAGGGCTCGCGACCTATGGCTACACCTTC.

This CDR3 is CASKLGGPTEAFF. Here the CDR3 DNA reads TGTGCCAGTAAACTGGGGGGGCCAACTGAAGCTTTCTTT. The gene calls are TRBV2 and TRBJ1-1, with D maybe TRBD1 (6 bases). Germline CDR1 reads SNHLY; CDR2 reads FYNNEI. The CDR3 has 13 amino acids. V shed 9 bases and J shed 5 bases, with 16 bases lying between them.

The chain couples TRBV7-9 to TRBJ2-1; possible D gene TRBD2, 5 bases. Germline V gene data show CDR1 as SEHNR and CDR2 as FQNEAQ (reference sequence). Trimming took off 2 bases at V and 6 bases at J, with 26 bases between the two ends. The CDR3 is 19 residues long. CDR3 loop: CASSLSLPPRGVVANEQFF. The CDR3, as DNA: TGTGCCAGCAGCTTATCCCTACCCCCCCGGGGAGTGGTGGCCAATGAGCAGTTCTTC.

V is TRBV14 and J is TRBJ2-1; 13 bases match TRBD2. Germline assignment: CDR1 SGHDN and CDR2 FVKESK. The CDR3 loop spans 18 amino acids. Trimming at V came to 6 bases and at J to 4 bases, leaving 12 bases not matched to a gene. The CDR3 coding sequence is TGTGCCAGCAGTCCTACTAGCGGGGGGGCCCGAGGTTACAATGAGCAGTTCTTC. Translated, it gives CASSPTSGGARGYNEQFF.

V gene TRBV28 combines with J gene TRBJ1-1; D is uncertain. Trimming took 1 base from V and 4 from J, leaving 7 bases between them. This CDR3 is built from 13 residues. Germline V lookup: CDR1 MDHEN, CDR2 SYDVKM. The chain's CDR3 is CASSLYLGTEAFF. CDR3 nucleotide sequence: TGTGCCAGCAGTTTATACCTGGGCACTGAAGCTTTCTTT.

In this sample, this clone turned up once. CDR3 residues: CASSYTGIGTEAFF. DNA of the CDR3: TGTGCCAGCAGTTACACGGGGATTGGAACTGAAGCTTTCTTT. The chain couples TRBV6-5 to TRBJ1-1; D unclear. The V gene's germline CDR1 is MNHEY and CDR2 SVGAGI. V shed 2 bases and J shed 5 bases, with 12 bases lying between them. The CDR3 runs 14 residues.

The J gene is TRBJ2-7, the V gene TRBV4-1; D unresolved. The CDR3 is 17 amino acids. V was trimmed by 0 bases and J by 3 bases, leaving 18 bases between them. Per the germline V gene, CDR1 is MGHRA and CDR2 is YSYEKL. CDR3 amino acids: CASSQDYLETFHYEQYF. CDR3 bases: TGCGCCAGCAGCCAAGACTATTTGGAGACATTCCACTACGAGCAGTACTTC.

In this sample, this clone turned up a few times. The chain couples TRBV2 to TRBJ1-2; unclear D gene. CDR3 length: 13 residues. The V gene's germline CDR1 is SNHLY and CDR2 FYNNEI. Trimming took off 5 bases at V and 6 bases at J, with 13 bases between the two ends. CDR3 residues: CASSPWVGNGYTF. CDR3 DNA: TGTGCCAGCAGTCCGTGGGTTGGGAATGGCTACACCTTC. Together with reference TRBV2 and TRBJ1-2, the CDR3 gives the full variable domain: EPEVTQTPSHQVTQMGQEVILRCVPISNHLYFYWYRQILGQKVEFLVSFYNNEISEKSEIFDDQFSVERPDGSNFTLKIRSTKLEDSAMYFCASSPWVGNGYTFGSGTRLTVV.